These 29 T cell receptor beta chains share one sample of origin, sequenced in a study of blood T cell repertoires in COVID-19. Data came from immunoSEQ multiplex PCR; TCRdb stores just in-frame clones and leaves some out. The sample has roughly 330,000 clones; 70% to 90% are singletons. Sequencing was performed on PBMCs or T cells enriched from blood (not recorded which). The receptors were gathered from a woman younger than 45 who had recovered from COVID-19.

V and J are TRBV29-1 and TRBJ1-3; 8 bases align to TRBD1. CDR1 is SQVTM, CDR2 ANQGSEA, per germline. Trimming took 2 bases from V and 2 from J; bases not matched to a gene: 5. This CDR3 is 15 amino acids long. The CDR3, as DNA: TGCAGCGTTGAAAGGCAGGGGGCGACTGGAAACACCATATATTTT. Translated, it gives CSVERQGATGNTIYF.

V usage is TRBV6-1 and J usage is TRBJ1-2; a weak D match, TRBD1 (5 bases). Trimming shortened V by 2 bases and J by 5 bases, and 18 bases separated the two germline ends. Germline CDR1 and CDR2: MNHNS and SASEGT. This CDR3 contains 16 residues. This CDR3 reads CASSELGGRVTYGYTF. The CDR3 DNA sequence: TGTGCCAGCAGTGAACTCGGCGGCAGGGTAACATATGGCTACACCTTC.

This chain joins TRBV5-6 and TRBJ1-5; possible D gene TRBD1, 6 bases. V lost 4 bases, J lost 1 base, and 15 bases lay in between. Germline CDR1 and CDR2: SGHDT and YYEEEE. The CDR3 totals 16 residues. DNA for the CDR3: TGTGCCAGCAGCCTCACAGGGTCATCGAGCAATCAGCCCCAGCATTTT. It translates to CASSLTGSSSNQPQHF. Full variable domain (remainder filled in from reference TRBV5-6 and TRBJ1-5): DAGVTQSPTHLIKTRGQQVTLRCSPKSGHDTVSWYQQALGQGPQFIFQYYEEEERQRGNFPDRFSGHQFPNYSSELNVNALLLGDSALYLCASSLTGSSSNQPQHFGDGTRLSIL.

The genes are TRBV4-2 and TRBJ1-1; D may be TRBD1 (6 bases). CDR1 is LGHNA and CDR2 is YNFKEQ in the germline V gene. Trimming cost V 0 bases and J 6 bases, with 23 bases left between them. The CDR3 runs to 18 residues. CDR3 in amino acids: CASSQEPPGQTVAPEAFF. The CDR3 nucleotides read TGTGCCAGCAGCCAAGAACCTCCCGGACAGACAGTCGCCCCTGAAGCTTTCTTT.

This clone was counted a few times. This rearrangement joins TRBV27 to TRBJ2-7; 10 bases align to TRBD1. The CDR3 length is 16 residues. V gave up 5 bases and J gave up 4 bases; unmatched junction bases: 11. Germline CDR1 and CDR2: MNHEY and SMNVEV (reference sequence). CDR3 nucleotide sequence: TGTGCCAGCAGTAACGTCGCCCGGACAGGGGGTTACGAGCAGTACTTC. Translated: CASSNVARTGGYEQYF.

This clone was observed a handful of times. The rearrangement links TRBV4-1 to TRBJ1-2, with TRBD1 identical over 8 bases. Germline V gene lookup returns CDR1 MGHRA and CDR2 YSYEKL. Losses at the gene ends were 1 base for V and 2 bases for J; bases not matched to a gene: 9. The CDR3 spans 17 residues. In nucleotides, the CDR3 is TGCGCCAGCAGCCAAGCTGCACGGACAGGGCCAAACTATGGCTACACCTTC. Amino acids: CASSQAARTGPNYGYTF.

J is TRBJ1-1 and V is TRBV11-2, with no clear D. The V gene lost 5 bases and the J gene lost 1 base, with 14 bases spanning the gap. Germline CDR1 and CDR2: SGHAT and FQNNGV. CDR3 length: 15 residues. The CDR3 region is CASSNSQVGNTEAFF. The CDR3 nucleotides are TGTGCCAGCAGCAACTCCCAGGTTGGGAACACTGAAGCTTTCTTT.

This clone was seen only once. The rearrangement joins TRBV2 to TRBJ1-4, with D unclear. CDR1 is SNHLY, CDR2 FYNNEI, per germline. CDR3 length: 12 amino acids. V lost 6 bases to trimming and J lost 8 bases, with 10 bases between them. The CDR3 region has the DNA TGTGCCAGCAGGGAGAGTGGGGAAAAACTGTTTTTT. Translating gives CASRESGEKLFF. Drawing the rest from reference TRBV2 and TRBJ1-4, the complete variable domain is EPEVTQTPSHQVTQMGQEVILRCVPISNHLYFYWYRQILGQKVEFLVSFYNNEISEKSEIFDDQFSVERPDGSNFTLKIRSTKLEDSAMYFCASRESGEKLFFGSGTQLSVL.

The V gene is TRBV3-1 (or the pseudogene TRBV3-2), the J gene TRBJ2-3; D may be TRBD2 (7 bases). Trimming took off 6 bases at V and 2 bases at J, with 15 bases between the two ends. The germline CDR1 and CDR2 sequences are LGHDT and YNNKEL (reference sequence). The CDR3 sequence is 15 residues long. Here the CDR3 reads CASSPEGGYTDTQYF. The CDR3 region has the DNA TGTGCCAGCAGTCCGGAGGGGGGGTACACAGATACGCAGTATTTT.

The rearrangement links TRBV29-1 to TRBJ2-7; maybe TRBD1 (5 bases). The CDR3 sequence is 13 residues long. V gave up 3 bases and J gave up 0 bases, with 9 bases separating them. Germline V gene data show CDR1 as SQVTM and CDR2 as ANQGSEA. The CDR3 sequence: CSVEDTGSYEQYF. The CDR3 nucleotides are TGCAGCGTTGAGGACACCGGCTCCTACGAGCAGTACTTC.

V gene TRBV5-1 combines with J gene TRBJ1-1; 9 bases agree with TRBD1. V trimming: 4 bases; J trimming: 1 base; junction bases outside the gene matches: 5. From germline, CDR1 is SGHRS and CDR2 YFSETQ. This CDR3 has 15 residues. Here the CDR3 reads CASSSRTGENTEAFF. The CDR3 DNA is TGCGCCAGCAGCAGCCGGACAGGGGAGAACACTGAAGCTTTCTTT.

This clone was found once. V gene TRBV6-5 combines with J gene TRBJ1-2; perhaps TRBD1 as D (5 bases). CDR1 is MNHEY and CDR2 is SVGAGI in the germline V gene. This CDR3 contains 12 residues. Trimming pared 5 bases from V and 8 bases from J, leaving 12 bases between. CDR3 in DNA: TGTGCCAGCAGTAGGACCGGGGGGGGCTACACCTTC. Protein sequence: CASSRTGGGYTF.

A single count supports this clone. The V gene is TRBV6-6, the J gene TRBJ1-2, with D maybe TRBD1 (6 bases). CDR3 length equals 13 residues. CDR1 MNHNY and CDR2 SVGAGI come from the germline V gene (reference sequence). V dropped 7 bases and J dropped 0 bases, with 9 bases sitting between them. CDR3 DNA: TGTGCCAGCACCCCAGGGGCTAACTATGGCTACACCTTC. Translated, it gives CASTPGANYGYTF.

This chain uses TRBV30 with TRBJ1-2, with 11 positions matching TRBD1. Germline V gene data show CDR1 as GTSNPN and CDR2 as SVGIG (reference sequence). The CDR3 is 14 amino acids. Germline trimming cut 2 bases from V and 8 bases from J; bases unmatched to any gene: 7. CDR3 sequence: CAWSPGQGARGYTF. In DNA, the CDR3 is TGTGCCTGGAGTCCAGGACAGGGGGCGCGGGGCTACACCTTC.

This clone was detected only once. The chain links TRBV15 to TRBJ2-4; the D gene is possibly TRBD2 (6 bases). V was trimmed by 0 bases and J by 2 bases, leaving 23 bases between them. Germline CDR1 reads LNHNV; CDR2 reads YYDKDF (reference sequence). CDR3 length equals 20 residues. DNA of the CDR3: TGTGCCACCAGCAGAGATCCTCATCTATGGGGGGATACTCCCAAAAACATTCAGTACTTC. This gives the protein CATSRDPHLWGDTPKNIQYF.

A single count supports this clone. The chain is built from TRBV21-1 and TRBJ1-2; TRBD1, the table's D call, lacks a check against the DNA. TRBV21-1 counts as a pseudogene. The length of the CDR3 is 13 residues. The CDR3 here is CASSPRGKDGYTF. Written as DNA, the CDR3 is TGTGCCAGCAGCCCCAGGGGGAAAGATGGCTACACCTTC.

The rearrangement uses TRBV6-4 and TRBJ1-6; D remains ambiguous. The CDR3 length is 15 residues. The V gene lost 3 bases and the J gene lost 6 bases, with 12 bases spanning the gap. CDR1 and CDR2 (germline): MRHNA, SNTAGT. The CDR3 DNA follows: TGTGCCAGCAGTGAGGGGTGGGGAGGTAATTCACCCCTCCACTTT. It is translated as CASSEGWGGNSPLHF.

This clone was detected once. The rearrangement uses TRBV2 and TRBJ2-1; 7 bases are a match to TRBD2. The CDR3 is 16 amino acids. The germline CDR1 and CDR2 sequences are SNHLY and FYNNEI. V shed 2 bases and J 7 bases; nucleotides not matched to a gene: 11. This chain's CDR3 is CASSERPFPGGNEQFF. The CDR3 DNA reads as TGTGCCAGCAGTGAAAGGCCCTTCCCGGGGGGAAATGAGCAGTTCTTC.

This sequence joins TRBV18 and TRBJ1-5; a weak D match, TRBD1 (6 bases). The V gene's germline CDR1 is KGHSH and CDR2 LQKENI. CDR3 length equals 15 residues. V dropped 8 bases and J dropped 0 bases, with 14 bases sitting between them. The CDR3 DNA reads TGTGCCAGCGGGTCGACAGGCGGTAGCAATCAGCCCCAGCATTTT. It is translated as CASGSTGGSNQPQHF.

The rearrangement uses TRBV6-2 or TRBV6-3 and TRBJ2-1; TRBD1 is a possible D gene (5 bases). Germline V gene data show CDR1 as MNHEY and CDR2 as SVGEGT. The germline V and J ends were trimmed by 4 bases and 3 bases, with 16 bases remaining between them. This CDR3 comprises 16 residues. CDR3 sequence (DNA): TGTGCCAGCAGTTTTATACAGGCTCAGGGCTACAATGAGCAGTTCTTC. Protein: CASSFIQAQGYNEQFF.

The chain joins TRBV5-1 to TRBJ2-1; D might be TRBD2 (6 bases). Germline-derived CDR1 and CDR2 are SGHRS and YFSETQ. With 2 bases removed from V and 0 bases from J, the gap between germline ends came to 21 bases. There are 19 residues in the CDR3. The CDR3 sequence: CASSFKGLAVRVSYNEQFF. CDR3 nucleotide sequence: TGCGCCAGCAGCTTTAAGGGACTCGCCGTGAGGGTCTCCTACAATGAGCAGTTCTTC. Full variable domain (rest looked up from reference TRBV5-1 and TRBJ2-1): KAGVTQTPRYLIKTRGQQVTLSCSPISGHRSVSWYQQTPGQGLQFLFEYFSETQRNKGNFPGRFSGRQFSNSRSEMNVSTLELGDSALYLCASSFKGLAVRVSYNEQFFGPGTRLTVL.

The J gene is TRBJ2-2, the V gene TRBV6-5; the D gene is possibly TRBD2 (6 bases). The CDR3 is 15 amino acids. Trimming pared 0 bases from V and 4 bases from J, leaving 9 bases between. Germline assignment: CDR1 MNHEY and CDR2 SVGAGI. This chain's CDR3 is CASSYSERVTGELFF. The CDR3 nucleotides are TGTGCCAGCAGTTACTCGGAGCGGGTCACCGGGGAGCTGTTTTTT.

The chain joins TRBV19 to TRBJ1-5; TRBD1 aligns across 8 bases. Germline values: CDR1 LNHDA, CDR2 SQIVND (reference sequence). V was clipped by 5 bases and J by 1 base; unmatched bases: 7. The CDR3 is 16 residues long. DNA for the CDR3: TGTGCCAGTAGTGATCGGACAGGGTTAAGCAATCAGCCCCAGCATTTT. Its translation: CASSDRTGLSNQPQHF.

The gene calls are TRBV10-1 and TRBJ1-4, with 8 bases fitting TRBD1. Germline V gives CDR1 WNHNN, CDR2 SYGVQD (reference sequence). J was trimmed by 0 bases and V by 6 bases; bases with no gene match: 0. This CDR3 is built from 14 residues. The CDR3 sequence: CASRDRATNEKLFF. In DNA form, the CDR3 reads TGCGCCAGCAGGGACAGGGCAACTAATGAAAAACTGTTTTTT.

The rearrangement links TRBV5-6 to TRBJ1-6; 7 bases match TRBD1. This CDR3 region has 15 residues. With 2 bases clipped from V and 4 bases from J, the junction kept 3 bases outside the gene matches. Germline CDR1 reads SGHDT; CDR2 reads YYEEEE. The CDR3 region has the DNA TGTGCCAGCAGCTTCACAGGGGAGTATAATTCACCCCTCCACTTT. Amino acid sequence: CASSFTGEYNSPLHF.

This clone was picked up a small number of times. The chain joins TRBV20-1 to TRBJ2-7, with D uncertain. The CDR3 is 11 amino acids. V was pared by 3 bases and J by 6 bases, with 9 bases between. The germline gives CDR1 DFQATT, CDR2 SNEGSKA (reference sequence). This CDR3 reads CSASSDFEQYF. The CDR3 DNA sequence: TGCAGTGCTAGCTCAGACTTCGAGCAGTACTTC.

The chain links TRBV18 to TRBJ1-1; 7 bases are a match to TRBD1. This CDR3 region has 15 residues. Per germline, CDR1 KGHSH and CDR2 LQKENI. V was clipped by 1 base and J by 0 bases; unmatched bases: 2. The CDR3 DNA sequence: TGTGCCAGCTCACCACAAAGGGGGCTGAACACTGAAGCTTTCTTT. Translating it yields CASSPQRGLNTEAFF.

The chain is built from TRBV30 and TRBJ1-3; a weak D match, TRBD1 (6 bases). This CDR3 has 15 amino acids. Germline CDR1 is GTSNPN and CDR2 is SVGIG (reference sequence). V was trimmed by 1 base and J by 0 bases, leaving 10 bases between them. The CDR3 coding sequence is TGTGCCTGGAGTGCCCCGACAGGCTCTGGAAACACCATATATTTT. Translating it yields CAWSAPTGSGNTIYF.

The genes are TRBV5-5 and TRBJ1-5; D call uncertain. V was shortened by 0 bases and J by 0 bases, with 7 bases between the two germline ends. CDR1 is SGHKS and CDR2 is YYEKEE in the germline V gene (reference sequence). This CDR3 has 15 residues. This CDR3 is CASSLGGYSNQPQHF. Written as DNA, the CDR3 is TGTGCCAGCAGCTTGGGAGGATATAGCAATCAGCCCCAGCATTTT.